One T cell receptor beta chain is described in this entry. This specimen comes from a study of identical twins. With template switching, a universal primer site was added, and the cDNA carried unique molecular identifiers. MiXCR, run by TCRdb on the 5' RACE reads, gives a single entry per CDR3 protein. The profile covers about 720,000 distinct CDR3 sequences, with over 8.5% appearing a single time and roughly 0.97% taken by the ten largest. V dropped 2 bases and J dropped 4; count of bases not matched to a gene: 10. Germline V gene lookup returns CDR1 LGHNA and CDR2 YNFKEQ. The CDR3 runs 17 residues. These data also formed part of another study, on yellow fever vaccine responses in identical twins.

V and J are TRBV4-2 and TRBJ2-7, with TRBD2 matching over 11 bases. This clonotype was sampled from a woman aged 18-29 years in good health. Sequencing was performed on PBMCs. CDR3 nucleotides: TGTGCCAGCAGCCAACTTCAACCGGGACTAGCGGATTACGAGCAGTACTTC. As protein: CASSQLQPGLADYEQYF.